A single T cell receptor beta chain is shown here with its context. These data are taken from a study of Ad26.COV2.S vaccination and SARS-CoV-2 variants. Study-level background: Intramuscular Ad26.COV2.S doses were given once or twice, 56 days apart.

Treatment described: 19 received Ad26.COV2.S at low or high dose, single or two shots; several received placebo; per-sample allocation not given. The samples date from day 63 after the first vaccine or placebo injection. The method was immunoSEQ multiplex PCR; TCRdb's version includes in-frame clones alone and lacks a portion of them. The table shows over 250,000 clones, with roughly 86% occurring only once. This CDR3 has 16 residues. V shed 1 base and J 7 bases; nucleotides not matched to a gene: 12. Germline V gene lookup returns CDR1 KGHSY and CDR2 FQNENV. The receptor comes from a person aged 18-60 years who received the Ad26.COV2.S COVID-19 vaccine or a placebo. The V call is TRBV16, the J call TRBJ1-2; 7 bases agree with TRBD1. Source: peripheral blood, taken in a trial of Ad26.COV2.S vaccine versus placebo. This CDR3 is CASSQYGGQTRSGYTF. CDR3 DNA sequence: TGTGCCAGCAGCCAATACGGGGGACAGACTAGGAGTGGCTACACCTTC. The whole variable domain, filled in from reference TRBV16 and TRBJ1-2, reads GEEVAQTPKHLVRGEGQKAKLYCAPIKGHSYVFWYQQVLKNEFKFLISFQNENVFDETGMPKERFSAKCLPNSPCSLEIQATKLEDSAVYFCASSQYGGQTRSGYTFGSGTRLTVV.